This T cell receptor (beta chain) was observed in a study of cytomegalovirus exposure and HLA in healthy donors. V was pared by 1 base and J by 7 bases, with 6 bases of the junction left unmatched. CDR1 MDHEN and CDR2 SYDVKM come from the germline V gene. The CDR3 spans 15 residues. This clone appeared a few times. The antigen is undetermined. PCR used 60 Vbeta primers and 13 Jbeta primers. Data came from immunoSEQ multiplex PCR; TCRdb stores just in-frame clones and leaves some out. Here the sample spans roughly 300,000 clones, just over 85% being singletons. General study findings and limits: A link between a missense DCLRE1C variant and TCR beta V- and J-gene trimming emerged from a later analysis.

V and J are TRBV28 and TRBJ2-1; TRBD2 agrees at 8 bases. The receptor comes from a man aged 35-49 years in good health and CMV-seropositive. What was sequenced was PBMCs. The CDR3 DNA reads as TGTGCCAGCAGTTTATCAACGGGAGGGCCGAATGAGCAGTTCTTC. It translates to CASSLSTGGPNEQFF.